The next 14 T cell receptor beta chains were all read from a single sample in a study of tumor-infiltrating lymphocytes in glioblastoma multiforme. TCRB libraries came from RNA via three nested multiplex PCR rounds. TCRdb reprocessed the multiplex PCR reads via MiXCR and lists one record per CDR3 protein. Found here are 8,000 to 10,000 distinct CDR3 sequences, around 64% of them singletons; the top ten hold 45% to 65%. Source material: brain tumor tissue. These receptors were collected from a male donor with glioblastoma.

This sequence joins TRBV11-2 and TRBJ2-5; 8 nucleotides match TRBD1. J lost 5 bases, V lost 0 bases, and 11 bases had no gene match. The CDR3 has 17 residues. The V gene's germline CDR1 is SGHAT and CDR2 FQNNGV. The DNA of the CDR3 is TGTGCCAGCAGCTTAGATCTTGAGACAGGGGTTCGGGAGACCCAGTACTTC. Its protein product is CASSLDLETGVRETQYF.

Turning to this clonotype: One base away lies a much larger clone, so this may be a sequencing read error. The chain has TRBV4-1 and TRBJ2-3; 7 nucleotides line up with TRBD1. This CDR3 comprises 17 residues. The germline V gene has CDR1 MGHRA and CDR2 YSYEKL. In nucleotides, the CDR3 is TGTGCCAGCAGCCATGTAAAGGGGGCGGCTAGCACAGATACGCAGTATTTT. Translating gives CASSHVKGAASTDTQYF.

This clonotype has just one count. The junction shows a germline mismatch at one end, possibly a read error. The chain recombines TRBV6-5 with TRBJ2-1; no firm D call. Germline CDR1 MNHEY, CDR2 SVGAGI. The CDR3 runs to 13 residues. CDR3 sequence: CASRPNLYNEQFF. CDR3 nucleotide sequence: TGCGCCAGCAGACCGAACCTCTACAATGAGCAGTTCTTC.

The genes are TRBV11-2 and TRBJ1-1, with a tentative D call TRBD1 (5 bases). CDR1 SGHAT and CDR2 FQNNGV come from the germline V gene. This CDR3 contains 14 residues. The ends were cut back, 5 bases at V and 2 bases at J, with 12 bases in the middle. This CDR3 is CASSLDRHNTEAFF. In nucleotides, the CDR3 is TGTGCCAGCAGCCTTGACAGACATAACACTGAAGCTTTCTTT.

With respect to this clonotype: Sequence at one end of the junction differs from germline and may be a read error. This chain uses TRBV5-1 with TRBJ2-1; TRBD1 matches at 8 bases. The CDR3 totals 13 residues. Germline V gene sequence: CDR1 SGHRS, CDR2 YFSETQ. The CDR3 here is CASSPGQGNGQFF. CDR3 DNA sequence: TGCGCCAGTAGCCCAGGACAGGGCAATGGGCAGTTCTTC.

There are many counts of this clonotype. The chain carries TRBV11-2 and TRBJ2-7, with 8 nucleotides matching TRBD2. V lost 0 bases, J lost 2 bases, and 9 bases stayed unmatched. Germline V gene lookup returns CDR1 SGHAT and CDR2 FQNNGV. The CDR3 has 17 amino acids. The CDR3 is CASSLDRGPAGAYEQYF. The CDR3 DNA sequence: TGTGCCAGCAGCTTAGATCGGGGGCCAGCGGGAGCCTACGAGCAGTACTTC.

This clonotype has just one count. This is likely a read error, given that the CDR3 carries no conserved phenylalanine or tryptophan at its end. The rearrangement joins TRBV11-2 to TRBJ2-1, with a weak D call TRBD1 (5 bases). This CDR3 contains 15 residues. Germline loops: CDR1 SGHAT, CDR2 FQNNGV. The CDR3 reads CASSFSRTGYNGQFS. CDR3 DNA sequence: TGTGCCAGCAGCTTTAGTCGTACAGGATACAATGGGCAGTTCTCC.

V usage is TRBV20-1 and J usage is TRBJ1-6, with D maybe TRBD1 (5 bases). The CDR3 covers 14 residues. V lost 5 bases, J lost 4 bases, and 12 bases lay in between. CDR1 is DFQATT and CDR2 is SNEGSKA in the germline V gene (reference sequence). CDR3 loop: CSALTATYNSPLHF. For the CDR3, the DNA is TGCAGTGCTTTGACAGCGACGTATAATTCACCCCTCCACTTT.

This clonotype was picked up many times. In this CDR3 the conserved last residue, phenylalanine or tryptophan, is missing, so a read error is likely. V gene TRBV20-1 combines with J gene TRBJ2-7; maybe TRBD2 (5 bases). V was cut by 4 bases and J by 0 bases, with 13 bases left in between. The CDR3 is made up of 14 amino acids. Germline CDR1 DFQATT, CDR2 SNEGSKA (reference sequence). CDR3 coding DNA: TGCAGTGCTACCCCGGGATCTATCTCCTACGAGCAGTACTCC. Translation gives CSATPGSISYEQYS.

The chain is built from TRBV20-1 and TRBJ2-6; 8 bases are a match to TRBD1. Germline V gives CDR1 DFQATT, CDR2 SNEGSKA (reference sequence). The J segment lost 2 bases and the V segment lost 5 bases, leaving 5 bases of the junction unmatched. The CDR3 is made up of 15 amino acids. The CDR3 DNA reads as TGCAGTGCTTCTCAGGGGGCCACTGGGGCCAACGTCCTGACTTTC. Its translation is CSASQGATGANVLTF.

This clonotype was seen only a few times. The chain couples TRBV6-5 to TRBJ1-1; no reliable D call. Germline V gives CDR1 MNHEY, CDR2 SVGAGI. The CDR3 covers 14 residues. V was trimmed by 3 bases and J by 8 bases, leaving 16 bases between them. This chain's CDR3 is CASSYQTATTEAFF. In DNA form, the CDR3 reads TGTGCCAGCAGTTATCAGACGGCAACTACCGAAGCTTTCTTT.

The J gene is TRBJ2-3, the V gene TRBV11-3; D uncertain. The CDR3 has 13 residues. Germline CDR1 SGHNT, CDR2 YENEEA. Trimming pared 5 bases from V and 3 bases from J, leaving 9 bases between. CDR3 loop: CASSTRQTDTQYF. The DNA of the CDR3 is TGTGCCAGCAGCACACGACAAACAGATACGCAGTATTTT.

The chain is built from TRBV6-6 and TRBJ2-3; D gene ambiguous. Germline values: CDR1 MNHNY, CDR2 SVGAGI (reference sequence). This CDR3 spans 16 amino acids. The V gene lost 6 bases and the J gene lost 15 bases, with 31 bases spanning the gap. CDR3 sequence: CASSSVWAGSTDTRYF. The DNA of the CDR3 is TGTGCCAGCAGCTCCGTTTGGGCAGGTAGCACAGATACGCGATATTTT.

The chain links TRBV11-3 to TRBJ2-1; TRBD2 aligns across 8 bases. The CDR3 runs 17 residues. CDR1 is SGHNT and CDR2 is YENEEA in the germline V gene. After removal of 5 bases from V and 4 bases from J, the junction contained 13 bases not matched to a gene. CDR3 nucleotide sequence: TGTGCCAGCAGCCCCCGGCGTAGCGGGACCTTTTACAATGAGCAGTTCTTC. Translating it yields CASSPRRSGTFYNEQFF.